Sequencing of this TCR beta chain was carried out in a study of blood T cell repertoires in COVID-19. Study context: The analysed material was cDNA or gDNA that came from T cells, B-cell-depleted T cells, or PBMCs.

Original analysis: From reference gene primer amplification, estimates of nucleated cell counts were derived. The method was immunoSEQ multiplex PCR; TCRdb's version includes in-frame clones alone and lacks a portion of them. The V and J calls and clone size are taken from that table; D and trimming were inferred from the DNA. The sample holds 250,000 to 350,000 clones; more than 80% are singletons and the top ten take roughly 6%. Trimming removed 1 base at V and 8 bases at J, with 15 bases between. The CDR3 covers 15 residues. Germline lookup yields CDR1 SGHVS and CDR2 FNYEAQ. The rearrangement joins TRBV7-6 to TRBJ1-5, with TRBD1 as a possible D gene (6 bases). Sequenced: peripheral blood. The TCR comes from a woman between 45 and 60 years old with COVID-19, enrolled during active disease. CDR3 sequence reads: CASSLGVGRGEPQHF. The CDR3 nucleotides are TGTGCCAGCAGCTTAGGAGTTGGCAGGGGAGAGCCCCAGCATTTT.